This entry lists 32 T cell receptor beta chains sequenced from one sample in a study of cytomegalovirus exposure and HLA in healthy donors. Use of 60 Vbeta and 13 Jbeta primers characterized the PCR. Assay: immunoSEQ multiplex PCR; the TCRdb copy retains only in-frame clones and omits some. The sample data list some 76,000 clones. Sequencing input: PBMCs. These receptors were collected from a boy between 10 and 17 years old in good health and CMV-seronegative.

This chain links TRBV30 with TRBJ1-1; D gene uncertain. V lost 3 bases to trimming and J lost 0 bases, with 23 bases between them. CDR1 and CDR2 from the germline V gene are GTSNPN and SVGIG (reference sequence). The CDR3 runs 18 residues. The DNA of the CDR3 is TGTGCCTGGAGCGGGTTACGGACTCACGGCCGGGTGAACACTGAAGCTTTCTTT. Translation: CAWSGLRTHGRVNTEAFF.

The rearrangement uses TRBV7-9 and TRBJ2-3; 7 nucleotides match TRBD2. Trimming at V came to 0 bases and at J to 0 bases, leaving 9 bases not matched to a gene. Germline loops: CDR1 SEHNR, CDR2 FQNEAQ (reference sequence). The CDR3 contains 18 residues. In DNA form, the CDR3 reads TGTGCCAGCAGCTTAGCTGAAGGAGCGGGAACTAGCACAGATACGCAGTATTTT. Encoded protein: CASSLAEGAGTSTDTQYF.

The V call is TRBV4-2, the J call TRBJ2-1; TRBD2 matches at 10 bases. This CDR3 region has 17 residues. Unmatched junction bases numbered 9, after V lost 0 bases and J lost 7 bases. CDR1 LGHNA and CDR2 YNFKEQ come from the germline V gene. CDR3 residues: CASSQELGLAGANEQFF. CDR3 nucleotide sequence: TGTGCCAGCAGCCAAGAATTGGGCCTAGCGGGGGCTAATGAGCAGTTCTTC.

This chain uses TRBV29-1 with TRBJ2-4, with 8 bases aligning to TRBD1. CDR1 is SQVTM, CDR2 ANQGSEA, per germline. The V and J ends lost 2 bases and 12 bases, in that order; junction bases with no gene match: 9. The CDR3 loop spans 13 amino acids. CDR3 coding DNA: TGCAGCGTTGAAATCGGACAGGGCGTATCTCAGTACTTC. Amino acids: CSVEIGQGVSQYF.

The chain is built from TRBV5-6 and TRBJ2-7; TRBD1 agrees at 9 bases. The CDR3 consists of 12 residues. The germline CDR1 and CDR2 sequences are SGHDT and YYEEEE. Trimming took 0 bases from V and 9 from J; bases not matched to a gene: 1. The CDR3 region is CASSLEDRGQYF. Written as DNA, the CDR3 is TGTGCCAGCAGCTTGGAGGACAGGGGGCAGTACTTC.

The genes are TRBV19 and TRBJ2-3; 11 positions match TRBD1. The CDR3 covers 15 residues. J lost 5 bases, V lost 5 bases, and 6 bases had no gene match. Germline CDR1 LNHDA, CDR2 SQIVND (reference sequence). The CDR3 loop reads CASSPRGTGGDTQYF. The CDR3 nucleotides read TGTGCCAGTAGTCCGCGGGGGACAGGGGGAGATACGCAGTATTTT.

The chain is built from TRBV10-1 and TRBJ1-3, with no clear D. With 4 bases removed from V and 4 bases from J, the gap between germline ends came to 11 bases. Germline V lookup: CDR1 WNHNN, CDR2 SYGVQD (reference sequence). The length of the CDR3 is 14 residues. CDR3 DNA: TGCGCCAGCAGTGGACGGACGGGGGGAAACACCATATATTTT. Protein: CASSGRTGGNTIYF.

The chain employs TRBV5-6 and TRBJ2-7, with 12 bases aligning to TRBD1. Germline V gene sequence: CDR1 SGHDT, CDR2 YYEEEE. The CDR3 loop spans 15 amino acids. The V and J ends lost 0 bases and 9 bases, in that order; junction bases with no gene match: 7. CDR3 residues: CASSLAGTGGAMQYF. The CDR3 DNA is TGTGCCAGCAGCTTGGCCGGGACAGGGGGCGCGATGCAGTACTTC.

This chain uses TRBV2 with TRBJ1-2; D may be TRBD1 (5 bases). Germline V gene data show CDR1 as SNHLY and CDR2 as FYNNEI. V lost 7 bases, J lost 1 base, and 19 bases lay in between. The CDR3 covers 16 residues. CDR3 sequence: CASTNHPGSVNYGYTF. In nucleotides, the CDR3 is TGTGCCAGCACTAATCATCCAGGGTCAGTTAACTATGGCTACACCTTC.

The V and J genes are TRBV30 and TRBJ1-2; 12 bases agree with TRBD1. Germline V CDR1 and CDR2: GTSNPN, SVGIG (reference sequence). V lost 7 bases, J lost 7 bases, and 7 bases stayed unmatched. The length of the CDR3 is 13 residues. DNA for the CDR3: TGTGCCTCGCCCGGGACAGGGGGCTTTGGCTACACCTTC. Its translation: CASPGTGGFGYTF.

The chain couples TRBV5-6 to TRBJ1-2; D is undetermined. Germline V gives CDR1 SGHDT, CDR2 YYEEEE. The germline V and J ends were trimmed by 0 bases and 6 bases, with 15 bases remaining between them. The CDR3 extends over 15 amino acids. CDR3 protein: CASSLGAGRMDGYTF. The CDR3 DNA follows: TGTGCCAGCAGCTTGGGAGCGGGCAGGATGGATGGCTACACCTTC.

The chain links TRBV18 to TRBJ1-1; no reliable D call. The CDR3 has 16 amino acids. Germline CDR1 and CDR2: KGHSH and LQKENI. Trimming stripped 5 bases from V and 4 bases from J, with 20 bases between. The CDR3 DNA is TGTGCCAGCTCATCCACGTCGCATCGCACGGGCACTGAAGCTTTCTTT. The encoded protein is CASSSTSHRTGTEAFF.

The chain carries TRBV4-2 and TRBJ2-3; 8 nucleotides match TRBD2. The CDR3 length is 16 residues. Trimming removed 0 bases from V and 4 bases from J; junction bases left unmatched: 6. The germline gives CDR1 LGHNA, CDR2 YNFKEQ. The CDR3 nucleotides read TGTGCCAGCAGCCAAGACAGCGGGAGAGCCCCAGATACGCAGTATTTT. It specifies CASSQDSGRAPDTQYF.

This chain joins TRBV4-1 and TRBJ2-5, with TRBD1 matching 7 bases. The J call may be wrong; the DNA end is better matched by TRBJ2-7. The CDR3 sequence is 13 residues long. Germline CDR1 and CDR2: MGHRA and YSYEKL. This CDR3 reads CASSQAPGGEQYF. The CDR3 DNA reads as TGCGCCAGCAGCCAAGCCCCAGGGGGCGAGCAGTACTTC.

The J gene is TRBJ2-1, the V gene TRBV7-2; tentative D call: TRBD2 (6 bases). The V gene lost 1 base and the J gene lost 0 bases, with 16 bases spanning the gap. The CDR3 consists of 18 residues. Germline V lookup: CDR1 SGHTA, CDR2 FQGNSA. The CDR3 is CASSLGGVAGSSYNEQFF. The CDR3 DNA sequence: TGTGCCAGCAGCTTAGGAGGGGTGGCGGGGAGCTCCTACAATGAGCAGTTCTTC.

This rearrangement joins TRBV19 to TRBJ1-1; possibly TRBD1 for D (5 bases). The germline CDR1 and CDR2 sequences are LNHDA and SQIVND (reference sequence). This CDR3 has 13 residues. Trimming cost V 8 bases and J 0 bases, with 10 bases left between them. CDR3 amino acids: CASPRGMNTEAFF. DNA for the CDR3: TGTGCCAGTCCAAGGGGCATGAACACTGAAGCTTTCTTT.

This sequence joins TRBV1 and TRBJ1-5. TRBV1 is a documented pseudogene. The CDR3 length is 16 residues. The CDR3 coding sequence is TGCACCAGCAGCCAAGAAGGAGATGGTAGCAATCAGCCCCAGCATTTT. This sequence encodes CTSSQEGDGSNQPQHF.

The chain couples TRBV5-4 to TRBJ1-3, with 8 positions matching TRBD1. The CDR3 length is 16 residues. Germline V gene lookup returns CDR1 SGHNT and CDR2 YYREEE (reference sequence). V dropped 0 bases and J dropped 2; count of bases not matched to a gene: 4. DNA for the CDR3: TGTGCCAGCAGCTTGGCTGGACAGGGCCCTGGAAACACCATATATTTT. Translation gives CASSLAGQGPGNTIYF.

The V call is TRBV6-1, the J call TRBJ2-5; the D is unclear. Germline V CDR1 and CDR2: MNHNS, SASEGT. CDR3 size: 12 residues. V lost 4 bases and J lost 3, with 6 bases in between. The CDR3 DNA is TGTGCCAGCAGTGGGCAGGAAGAGACCCAGTACTTC. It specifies CASSGQEETQYF.

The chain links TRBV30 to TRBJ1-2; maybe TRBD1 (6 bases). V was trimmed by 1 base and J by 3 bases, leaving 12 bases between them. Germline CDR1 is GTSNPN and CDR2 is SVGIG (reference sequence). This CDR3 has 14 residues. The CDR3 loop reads CAWSATRGDYGYTF. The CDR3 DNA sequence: TGTGCCTGGAGTGCGACCAGGGGAGACTATGGCTACACCTTC.

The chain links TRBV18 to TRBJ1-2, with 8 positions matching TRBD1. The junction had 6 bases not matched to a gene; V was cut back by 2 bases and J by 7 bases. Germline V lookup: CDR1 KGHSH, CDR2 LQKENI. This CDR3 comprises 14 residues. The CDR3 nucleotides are TGTGCCAGCTCACCAAAGTCGGGACAGGTTGGCTACACCTTC. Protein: CASSPKSGQVGYTF. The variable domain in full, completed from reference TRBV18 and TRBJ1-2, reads NAGVMQNPRHLVRRRGQEARLRCSPMKGHSHVYWYRQLPEEGLKFMVYLQKENIIDESGMPKERFSAEFPKEGPSILRIQQVVRGDSAAYFCASSPKSGQVGYTFGSGTRLTVV.

The CDR3 loop is CASSTGREGFSPLHF. CDR3 DNA sequence: TGTGCCAGTAGTACGGGCAGGGAAGGCTTCTCACCCCTCCACTTT. The chain links TRBV19 to TRBJ1-6; TRBD1 might be the D (5 bases). CDR1 is LNHDA and CDR2 is SQIVND in the germline V gene (reference sequence). The CDR3 extends over 15 amino acids. V dropped 4 bases and J dropped 10 bases, with 17 bases sitting between them.

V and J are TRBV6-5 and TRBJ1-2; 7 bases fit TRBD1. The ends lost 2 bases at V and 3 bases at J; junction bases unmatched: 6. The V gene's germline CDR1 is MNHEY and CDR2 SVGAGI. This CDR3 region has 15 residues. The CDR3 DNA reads TGTGCCAGCAGTTACGAAGGGGGCGGCGACTATGGCTACACCTTC. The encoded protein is CASSYEGGGDYGYTF.

The CDR3 is CASSLGSDRAVGGYTF. The CDR3 nucleotides read TGTGCCAGCAGCTTAGGGTCGGACAGGGCGGTCGGTGGCTACACCTTC. The chain has TRBV7-9 and TRBJ1-2; 8 bases line up with TRBD1. The germline V gene encodes CDR1 SEHNR and CDR2 FQNEAQ (reference sequence). The CDR3 is 16 residues long. J was trimmed by 7 bases and V by 1 base; bases with no gene match: 11.

The CDR3 loop reads CASSFGQGKVRDTEAFF. DNA of the CDR3: TGCGCCAGCAGTTTTGGACAGGGGAAAGTCCGGGACACTGAAGCTTTCTTT. The J gene is TRBJ1-1, the V gene TRBV5-1, with 9 positions matching TRBD1. CDR3 length: 17 amino acids. V lost 5 bases and J lost 3; bases outside the gene matches: 14. The V gene's germline CDR1 is SGHRS and CDR2 YFSETQ.

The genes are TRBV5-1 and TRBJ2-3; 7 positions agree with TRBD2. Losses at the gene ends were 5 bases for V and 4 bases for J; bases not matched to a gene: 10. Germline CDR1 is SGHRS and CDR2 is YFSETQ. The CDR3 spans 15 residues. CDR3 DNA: TGCGCCAGCAGAATGTGGGAGGGCAGTGCAGATACGCAGTATTTT. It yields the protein CASRMWEGSADTQYF.

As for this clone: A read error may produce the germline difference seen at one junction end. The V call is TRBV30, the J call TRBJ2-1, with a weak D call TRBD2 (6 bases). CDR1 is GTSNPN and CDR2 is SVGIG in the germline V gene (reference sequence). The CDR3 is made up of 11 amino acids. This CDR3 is CAWSVGGVWVF. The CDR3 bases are TGTGCCTGGAGTGTGGGCGGGGTTTGGGTCTTC.

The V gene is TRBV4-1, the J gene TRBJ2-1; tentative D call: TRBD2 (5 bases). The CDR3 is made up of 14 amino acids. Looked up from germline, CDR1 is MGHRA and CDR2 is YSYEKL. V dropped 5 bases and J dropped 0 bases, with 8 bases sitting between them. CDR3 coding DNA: TGCGCCAGCAGCGTGGACTCCTCCTACAATGAGCAGTTCTTC. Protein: CASSVDSSYNEQFF.

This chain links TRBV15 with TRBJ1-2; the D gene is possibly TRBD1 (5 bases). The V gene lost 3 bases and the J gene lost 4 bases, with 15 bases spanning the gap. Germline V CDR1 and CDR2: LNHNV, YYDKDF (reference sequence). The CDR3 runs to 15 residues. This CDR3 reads CATSSPMGRAYGYTF. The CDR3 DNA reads TGTGCCACCAGCAGCCCAATGGGCAGGGCCTATGGCTACACCTTC.

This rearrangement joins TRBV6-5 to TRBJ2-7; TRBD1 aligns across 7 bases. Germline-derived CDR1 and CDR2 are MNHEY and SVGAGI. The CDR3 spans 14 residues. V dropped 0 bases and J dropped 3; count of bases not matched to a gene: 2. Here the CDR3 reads CASSYSTGNYEQYF. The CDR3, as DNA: TGTGCCAGCAGTTACTCGACAGGGAACTACGAGCAGTACTTC.

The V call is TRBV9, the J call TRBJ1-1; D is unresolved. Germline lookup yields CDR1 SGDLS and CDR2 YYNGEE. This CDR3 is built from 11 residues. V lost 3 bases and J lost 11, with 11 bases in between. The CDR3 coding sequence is TGTGCCAGCAGCGGTTCACGAGGGGCTTTCTTT. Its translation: CASSGSRGAFF.

CDR3 sequence: CASSLGGNFKPTGELFF. In DNA form, the CDR3 reads TGCGCCAGCAGCTTGGGTGGTAACTTTAAGCCCACCGGGGAGCTGTTTTTT. The chain combines TRBV5-1 with TRBJ2-2, with D hard to call. Germline CDR1 SGHRS, CDR2 YFSETQ. V dropped 0 bases and J dropped 4 bases, with 16 bases sitting between them. The length of the CDR3 is 17 residues.